What follows are 28 T cell receptor beta chains derived from one specimen sequenced in a study of HIV-infected children after antiretroviral therapy interruption. The sample's treatment: PENTA 11 planned treatment interruption arm or continuous ART arm. Unique molecular identifiers were included in an RNA-based 3' RACE TCR library. A single record per CDR3 protein comes from TCRdb applying MiXCR to the 3' RACE reads. The sample records about 50,000 distinct CDR3 sequences, 4.3% being singletons. This specimen was CD45RA+ CD4+ T cells from PBMCs, pooled from several time points, taken from a donor given antiretroviral therapy, either interrupted or continuous. Subset specified: naive CD4+ CD45RA+ CD45RO- T cells. The receptor set was obtained from a pool of human donors with HIV.

There are many counts of this clonotype. The chain recombines TRBV10-3 with TRBJ2-2, with 10 bases matching TRBD1. CDR1 is ENHRY and CDR2 is SYGVKD in the germline V gene. V was clipped by 10 bases and J by 4 bases; unmatched bases: 3. This CDR3 comprises 13 residues. The CDR3 coding sequence is TGTGCCACTGGACAGGGGGGCACCGGGGAGCTGTTTTTT. Translating gives CATGQGGTGELFF.

The rearrangement links TRBV19 to TRBJ2-5; no reliable D call. This CDR3 region has 14 residues. Germline CDR1 is LNHDA and CDR2 is SQIVND (reference sequence). Trimming removed 3 bases at V and 0 bases at J, with 8 bases between. CDR3 bases: TGTGCCAGTAGTATGTTTGGGTACCAAGAGACCCAGTACTTC. Residues: CASSMFGYQETQYF.

This clonotype was recorded at least ten times. V and J are TRBV2 and TRBJ2-3; 7 bases are a match to TRBD1. Germline V lookup: CDR1 SNHLY, CDR2 FYNNEI. After removal of 6 bases from V and 2 bases from J, the junction contained 2 bases not matched to a gene. The CDR3 contains 13 residues. CDR3 DNA: TGTGCCAGCAGGGGACAGACCACAGATACGCAGTATTTT. As protein: CASRGQTTDTQYF.

In its sample, this clonotype was seen many times. The gene calls are TRBV7-6 and TRBJ1-5; D may be TRBD1 (5 bases). V was cut by 5 bases and J by 4 bases, with 9 bases left in between. Germline values: CDR1 SGHVS, CDR2 FNYEAQ. The CDR3 length is 13 residues. The CDR3 here is CASSPGRNQPQHF. CDR3 in DNA: TGTGCCAGCAGCCCGGGACGGAATCAGCCCCAGCATTTT.

This clonotype was seen ten or more times. The rearrangement uses TRBV5-1 and TRBJ2-7; 7 bases fit TRBD2. The germline CDR1 and CDR2 sequences are SGHRS and YFSETQ. The V and J ends lost 3 bases and 1 base, in that order; junction bases with no gene match: 4. The CDR3 loop spans 14 amino acids. CDR3 nucleotide sequence: TGCGCCAGCAGCTCGTCCGGGGGGTCCTACGAGCAGTACTTC. Protein: CASSSSGGSYEQYF.

This clonotype has ten or more counts. The V gene is TRBV12-3 or TRBV12-4, the J gene TRBJ2-7; tentatively, D is TRBD2 (6 bases). V was cut by 5 bases and J by 2 bases, with 13 bases left in between. The CDR3 runs 14 residues. The CDR3 loop reads CASSRGTGTYEQYF. The DNA for the CDR3 is TGTGCCAGCAGTCGCGGGACGGGAACCTACGAGCAGTACTTC.

The chain is built from TRBV7-2 and TRBJ1-5, with 11 positions matching TRBD1. The CDR3 has 15 residues. The junction had 3 bases not matched to a gene; V was cut back by 1 base and J by 7 bases. Germline CDR1 is SGHTA and CDR2 is FQGNSA. Here the CDR3 DNA reads TGTGCCAGCAGCTTAGGGACAGGGGGCTTCCAGCCCCAGCATTTT. Translating it yields CASSLGTGGFQPQHF.

This clonotype has just a few counts. As the CDR3 is not closed by the conserved phenylalanine or tryptophan, this likely results from a read error. The DNA is omitted, as the CDR3 cannot be located on it reliably, and the CDR3 follows TCRdb's listing. The V gene is TRBV2, the J gene TRBJ2-1. The germline gives CDR1 SNHLY, CDR2 FYNNEI. The CDR3 extends over 12 residues, inclusive of both ends. CDR3 loop: CASSLDVSIHQD.

This clonotype has ten or more counts. The chain joins TRBV10-1 to TRBJ2-3; D remains unclear. In germline, CDR1 is WNHNN, CDR2 SYGVQD (reference sequence). V was shortened by 3 bases and J by 3 bases, with 13 bases between the two germline ends. This CDR3 contains 15 residues. The CDR3 nucleotides are TGCGCCAGCAGTGAAAGGCCTCGCTTGACAGATACGCAGTATTTT. The encoded protein is CASSERPRLTDTQYF.

This clonotype was counted at least ten times. The rearrangement links TRBV29-1 to TRBJ2-5; 8 bases are shared with TRBD2. Germline-derived CDR1 and CDR2 are SQVTM and ANQGSEA. The CDR3 is 12 residues long. Losses at the gene ends were 5 bases for V and 3 bases for J; bases not matched to a gene: 2. This CDR3 reads CSVSGGEETQYF. As DNA, the CDR3 is TGCAGCGTTTCCGGGGGGGAAGAGACCCAGTACTTC.

This chain connects TRBV21-1 to TRBJ1-6; no DNA check was done on the table's D call, TRBD1. TRBV21-1 is reported as a pseudogene. The CDR3 is 18 amino acids. The CDR3 region is CASSGSGTGYTFGSPLHF. The CDR3, as DNA: TGTGCCAGCAGCGGATCCGGGACAGGTTATACTTTTGGTTCACCCCTCCACTTT.

This clonotype was recorded at least ten times. V and J are TRBV12-5 and TRBJ1-5, with D perhaps TRBD1 (5 bases). The V end was cut by 7 bases, the J end by 0 bases, with 13 bases between. Germline values: CDR1 LGHNT, CDR2 FRNRAP. This CDR3 has 15 residues. CDR3 residues: CASAQGLSSNQPQHF. CDR3 in DNA: TGTGCTAGTGCCCAGGGTCTCTCTAGCAATCAGCCCCAGCATTTT.

This clonotype was recorded many times. J is TRBJ2-7 and V is TRBV28; D might be TRBD1 (6 bases). CDR1 is MDHEN and CDR2 is SYDVKM in the germline V gene. Trimming pared 6 bases from V and 7 bases from J, leaving 13 bases between. This CDR3 region has 12 residues. Here the CDR3 DNA reads TGTGCCAGCAGACAGGGAATGAGGGAGCAGTACTTC. Translated: CASRQGMREQYF.

In this sample, this clonotype turned up many times. The chain joins TRBV5-5 to TRBJ2-7; 8 bases map to TRBD1. Looked up from germline, CDR1 is SGHKS and CDR2 is YYEKEE (reference sequence). J lost 2 bases, V lost 4 bases, and 5 bases had no gene match. This CDR3 region has 14 residues. The CDR3 DNA sequence: TGTGCCAGCAGCCTGACAGGGGTAACCTACGAGCAGTACTTC. Residues: CASSLTGVTYEQYF.

In its sample, this clonotype was seen many times. The rearrangement joins TRBV18 to TRBJ2-1; 8 positions agree with TRBD1. Germline loops: CDR1 KGHSH, CDR2 LQKENI. The CDR3 runs to 14 residues. After removal of 6 bases from V and 7 bases from J, the junction contained 8 bases not matched to a gene. CDR3: CASSPTRTGNEQFF. The CDR3 DNA sequence: TGTGCCAGCTCCCCTACCCGGACAGGGAATGAGCAGTTCTTC. Supplemented by reference TRBV18 and TRBJ2-1, the full variable domain reads NAGVMQNPRHLVRRRGQEARLRCSPMKGHSHVYWYRQLPEEGLKFMVYLQKENIIDESGMPKERFSAEFPKEGPSILRIQQVVRGDSAAYFCASSPTRTGNEQFFGPGTRLTVL.

V is TRBV4-2 and J is TRBJ2-7, with a possible D match to TRBD2 (5 bases). The CDR3 has 16 amino acids. Germline V gene sequence: CDR1 LGHNA, CDR2 YNFKEQ. V was clipped by 4 bases and J by 2 bases, with 18 bases between them. The CDR3 bases are TGTGCCAGCAGCCTAGGACGGAGGATAAGCCCCTACGAGCAGTACTTC. Its protein product is CASSLGRRISPYEQYF.

The table lists this clonotype with many counts. The genes are TRBV6-1 and TRBJ1-5, with D unresolved. Trimming took 8 bases from V and 0 from J, leaving 11 bases between them. Germline-derived CDR1 and CDR2 are MNHNS and SASEGT. The CDR3 is 14 amino acids. CDR3 protein: CASRIEHSNQPQHF. CDR3 coding DNA: TGTGCCAGCCGGATCGAGCATAGCAATCAGCCCCAGCATTTT.

This clonotype was found many times. This sequence joins TRBV27 and TRBJ1-6; D is possibly TRBD1 (5 bases). Between the trimmed V and J ends, which lost 3 bases and 10 bases, there was a span of 16 bases. CDR3 size: 15 residues. The V gene's germline CDR1 is MNHEY and CDR2 SMNVEV (reference sequence). As DNA, the CDR3 is TGTGCCAGCAGTTTCCGGACAACGAATGGGTCACCCCTCCACTTT. Its translation is CASSFRTTNGSPLHF.

The sample holds a few counts of this clonotype. This sequence joins TRBV2 and TRBJ2-3; 11 bases match TRBD2. With 2 bases clipped from V and 1 base from J, the junction kept 2 bases outside the gene matches. Germline CDR1 and CDR2: SNHLY and FYNNEI. The CDR3 is made up of 16 amino acids. As DNA, the CDR3 is TGTGCCAGCAGTGAAACGACTAGCGGGGGCACAGATACGCAGTATTTT. Amino acids: CASSETTSGGTDTQYF.

This clonotype was picked up many times. This chain joins TRBV29-1 and TRBJ1-2, with D possibly matching TRBD1 (5 bases). Germline CDR1 is SQVTM and CDR2 is ANQGSEA. V shed 4 bases and J shed 7 bases, with 10 bases lying between them. The CDR3 is 11 amino acids. Written as DNA, the CDR3 is TGCAGCGTTGCAAAGAGGGGTGGCTACACCTTC. Translated: CSVAKRGGYTF.

This clonotype was found many times. This rearrangement joins TRBV4-3 to TRBJ2-1; possibly TRBD2 for D (5 bases). Trimming removed 1 base from V and 5 bases from J, with 9 bases in between. There are 14 residues in the CDR3. From germline, CDR1 is LGHNA and CDR2 YSLEER. CDR3 bases: TGCGCCAGCAGCCAAGTGGGGAGAGACAATGAGCAGTTCTTC. This translates into CASSQVGRDNEQFF.

There are many counts of this clonotype. The chain employs TRBV6-1 and TRBJ2-7; 7 bases match TRBD1. Germline assignment: CDR1 MNHNS and CDR2 SASEGT. This CDR3 contains 14 residues. The J segment lost 3 bases and the V segment lost 4 bases, leaving 6 bases of the junction unmatched. For the CDR3, the DNA is TGTGCCAGCAGTGTTCCCCGGGACAGCTACGAGCAGTACTTC. Translated: CASSVPRDSYEQYF.

There are many counts of this clonotype. The rearrangement joins TRBV7-2 to TRBJ2-1; D uncertain. The V and J ends lost 10 bases and 1 base respectively, with 20 bases between them. Germline V gene data show CDR1 as SGHTA and CDR2 as FQGNSA. The CDR3 runs 16 residues. CDR3 DNA sequence: TGTGCCATCACGATTACCACAGCTCCGTCCTACAATGAGCAGTTCTTC. Translation: CAITITTAPSYNEQFF.

The rearrangement joins TRBV29-1 to TRBJ2-1; the D gene is possibly TRBD1 (6 bases). Trimming removed 6 bases from V and 8 bases from J, with 11 bases in between. This CDR3 spans 11 amino acids. Germline-derived CDR1 and CDR2 are SQVTM and ANQGSEA. CDR3 residues: CSVRQVDEQFF. CDR3 sequence (DNA): TGCAGCGTGAGACAGGTAGATGAGCAGTTCTTC.

This clonotype was picked up many times. The CDR3 loop is CASREQGSYTEAFF. The CDR3 bases are TGTGCCAGCAGGGAACAGGGCTCTTACACTGAAGCTTTCTTT. The genes are TRBV6-5 and TRBJ1-1; a weak D match, TRBD1 (6 bases). The CDR3 contains 14 residues. V was trimmed by 6 bases and J by 3 bases, leaving 14 bases between them. Germline V gene sequence: CDR1 MNHEY, CDR2 SVGAGI.

This clonotype has a count of ten or more. The rearrangement links TRBV11-3 to TRBJ1-3, with unresolved D. This CDR3 spans 14 amino acids. In germline, CDR1 is SGHNT, CDR2 YENEEA. Trimming removed 6 bases at V and 0 bases at J, with 9 bases between. DNA for the CDR3: TGTGCCAGCAGGGCCAGCCCCTCTGGAAACACCATATATTTT. Translated: CASRASPSGNTIYF. Looking up the rest from reference TRBV11-3 and TRBJ1-3 gives the full variable domain: EAGVVQSPRYKIIEKKQPVAFWCNPISGHNTLYWYLQNLGQGPELLIRYENEEAVDDSQLPKDRFSAERLKGVDSTLKIQPAELGDSAVYLCASRASPSGNTIYFGEGSWLTVV.

Ten or more counts support this clonotype. CDR3 amino acids: CASSPDRIGPEAFF. The CDR3 DNA follows: TGCGCCAGCAGCCCTGACCGGATAGGACCTGAAGCTTTCTTT. The chain uses TRBV5-1 and TRBJ1-1; D gene ambiguous. Germline V gene data show CDR1 as SGHRS and CDR2 as YFSETQ. The CDR3 spans 14 residues. Trimming removed 4 bases at V and 6 bases at J, with 16 bases between.

Ten or more counts support this clonotype. V and J are TRBV28 and TRBJ2-1; D possibly uses TRBD1 or TRBD2 (5 bases each). V gave up 11 bases and J gave up 8 bases, with 19 bases separating them. The CDR3 extends over 13 amino acids. Germline CDR1 MDHEN, CDR2 SYDVKM. The CDR3 nucleotides are TGTGCCGCCACGGGACCCTCCCGCCATGAGCAGTTCTTC. It is translated as CAATGPSRHEQFF.